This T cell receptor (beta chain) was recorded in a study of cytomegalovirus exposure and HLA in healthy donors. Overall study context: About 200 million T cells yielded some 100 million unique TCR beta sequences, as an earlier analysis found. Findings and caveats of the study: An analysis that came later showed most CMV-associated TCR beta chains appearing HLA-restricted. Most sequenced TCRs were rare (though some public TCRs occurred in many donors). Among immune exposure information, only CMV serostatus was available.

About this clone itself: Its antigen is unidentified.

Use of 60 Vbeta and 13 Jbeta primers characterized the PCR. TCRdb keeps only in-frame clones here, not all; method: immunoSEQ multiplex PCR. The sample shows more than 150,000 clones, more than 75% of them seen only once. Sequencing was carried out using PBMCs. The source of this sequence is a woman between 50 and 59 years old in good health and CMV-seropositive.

The CDR3 DNA reads as TGTGCCAGCCAGGGACAGGGACTCTACGAGCAGTACTTC. As protein: CASQGQGLYEQYF. The rearrangement uses TRBV6-5 and TRBJ2-7; TRBD1 matches 9 bases. This CDR3 contains 13 residues. In germline, CDR1 is MNHEY, CDR2 SVGAGI. J was trimmed by 3 bases and V by 8 bases; bases with no gene match: 5.